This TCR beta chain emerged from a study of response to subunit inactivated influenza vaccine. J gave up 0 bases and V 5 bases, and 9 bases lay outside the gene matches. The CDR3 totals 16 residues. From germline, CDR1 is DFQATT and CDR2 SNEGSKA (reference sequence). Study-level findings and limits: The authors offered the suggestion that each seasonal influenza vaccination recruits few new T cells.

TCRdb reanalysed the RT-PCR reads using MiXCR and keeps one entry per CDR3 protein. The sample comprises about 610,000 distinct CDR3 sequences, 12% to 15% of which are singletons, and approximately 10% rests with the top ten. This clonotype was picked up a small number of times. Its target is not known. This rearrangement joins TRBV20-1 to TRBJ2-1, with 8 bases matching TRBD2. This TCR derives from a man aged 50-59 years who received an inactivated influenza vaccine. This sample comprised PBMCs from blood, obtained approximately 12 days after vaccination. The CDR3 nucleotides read TGCAGTGCTTTATCACTAGCGGAAAGCTCCTACAATGAGCAGTTCTTC. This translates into CSALSLAESSYNEQFF.